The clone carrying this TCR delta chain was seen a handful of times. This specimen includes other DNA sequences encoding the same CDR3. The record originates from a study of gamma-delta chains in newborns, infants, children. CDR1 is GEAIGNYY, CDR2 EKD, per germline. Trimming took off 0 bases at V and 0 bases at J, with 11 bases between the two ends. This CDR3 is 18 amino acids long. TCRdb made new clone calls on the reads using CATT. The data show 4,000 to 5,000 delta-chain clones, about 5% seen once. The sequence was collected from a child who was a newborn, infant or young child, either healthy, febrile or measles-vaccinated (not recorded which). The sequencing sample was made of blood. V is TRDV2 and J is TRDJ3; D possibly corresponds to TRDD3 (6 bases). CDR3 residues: CACDTWGASSWDTRQMFF. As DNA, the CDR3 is TGTGCCTGTGACACCTGGGGGGCAAGCTCCTGGGACACCCGACAGATGTTTTTC.